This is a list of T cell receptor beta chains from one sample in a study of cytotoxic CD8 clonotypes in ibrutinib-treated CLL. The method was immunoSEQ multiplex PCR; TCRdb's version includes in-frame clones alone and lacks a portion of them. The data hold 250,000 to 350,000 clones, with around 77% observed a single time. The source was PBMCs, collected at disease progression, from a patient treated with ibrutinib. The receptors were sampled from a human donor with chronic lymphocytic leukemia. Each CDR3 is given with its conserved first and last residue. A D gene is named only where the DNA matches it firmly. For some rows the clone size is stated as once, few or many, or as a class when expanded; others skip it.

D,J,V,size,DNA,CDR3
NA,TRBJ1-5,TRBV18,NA,TGTGCCAGCTCACCCCCGGGAGCTTTAATTGGTCAGCCCCAGCATTTT,CASSPPGALIGQPQHF
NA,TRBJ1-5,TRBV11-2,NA,TGTGCCAGCAGCTTAGCGTCGGGCAATAATCAGCCCCAGCATTTT,CASSLASGNNQPQHF
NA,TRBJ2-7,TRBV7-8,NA,TGTGCCAGCAGCTTATCCGGTGCGGGTTATAACGAGCAGTACTTC,CASSLSGAGYNEQYF
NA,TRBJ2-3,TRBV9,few,TGTGCCAGCAGCGTAGGGGCCAGGTCAAGGGCAGATACGCAGTATTTT,CASSVGARSRADTQYF
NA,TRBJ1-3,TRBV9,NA,TGTGCCAGCAGCGTAGGGGTGGGGATAGCTGGAAACACCATATATTTT,CASSVGVGIAGNTIYF
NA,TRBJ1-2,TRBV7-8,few,TGTGCCAGCAGCTTAGCTGGGCGGCCCGCTAACTATGGCTACACCTTC,CASSLAGRPANYGYTF
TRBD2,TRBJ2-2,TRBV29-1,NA,TGCAGCGTTGAAGATAGGGGCAGGGAGGGAACCGGGGAGCTGTTTTTT,CSVEDRGREGTGELFF
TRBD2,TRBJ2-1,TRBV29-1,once,TGCAGCGTTGGGGGACTAGCGGGAGCAAAACTGCACAATGAGCAGTTCTTC,CSVGGLAGAKLHNEQFF
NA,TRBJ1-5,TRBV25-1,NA,TGTGCCAGCAGCGGAGGGACCTTGGGCAATCAGCCCCAGCATTTT,CASSGGTLGNQPQHF
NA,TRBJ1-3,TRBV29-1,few,TGCAGCGTTGAAGGGGGCCCTGGAAACACCATATATTTT,CSVEGGPGNTIYF
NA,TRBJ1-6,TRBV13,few,TGTGCCAGCAGCTTAGGCAGGGGTAATTCACCCCTCCACTTT,CASSLGRGNSPLHF
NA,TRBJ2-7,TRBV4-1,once,TGCGCCAGCAGCCAAGGGCCTGACTACGAGCAGTACTTC,CASSQGPDYEQYF
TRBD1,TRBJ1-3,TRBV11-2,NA,TGTGCCAGCAGCTTAGTAGCGCCGGACAGGCGCTCTGGAAACACCATATATTTT,CASSLVAPDRRSGNTIYF
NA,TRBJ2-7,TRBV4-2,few,TGTGCCAGCAGCGGGGGATCGGGGTACGAGCAGTACTTC,CASSGGSGYEQYF
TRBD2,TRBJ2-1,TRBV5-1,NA,TGCGCCAGCAGCCTACAGCGGGAAAGGGTTGAGCAGTTCTTC,CASSLQRERVEQFF
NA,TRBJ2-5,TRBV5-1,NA,TGCGCCAGCAGCTTGGGGGACTACCAAGAGACCCAGTACTTC,CASSLGDYQETQYF
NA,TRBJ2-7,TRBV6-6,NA,TGTGCCAGCAGTTACTCGCTACGGGACTGCTCCTTC,CASSYSLRDCSF
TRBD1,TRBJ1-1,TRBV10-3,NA,TGTGCCATCAGGGATTACAGGGGACTGAACACTGAAGCTTTCTTT,CAIRDYRGLNTEAFF
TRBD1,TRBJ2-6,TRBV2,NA,TGTGCCAGCAGTGTGACAGGGACTGGGGCCAACGTCCTGACTTTC,CASSVTGTGANVLTF
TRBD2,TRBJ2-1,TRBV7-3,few,TGTGCCAGCAGCTTAACCATAGGACTAGCGGGAGTGAGTAATGAGCAGTTCTTC,CASSLTIGLAGVSNEQFF
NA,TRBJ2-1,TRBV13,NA,TGTGCCAGCAGCTTAGGCCGGGCGGGTATCAATGAGCAGTTCTTC,CASSLGRAGINEQFF
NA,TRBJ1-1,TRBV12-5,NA,TGTGCTAGTGGTTTGGAAGTGAACACTGAAGCTTTCTTT,CASGLEVNTEAFF
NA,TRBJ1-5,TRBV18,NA,TGTGCCAGCTCAGACAGGACTTTGACCCAGCATTTT,CASSDRTLTQHF